A single sample is the source of the 32 T cell receptor beta chains below, sequenced in a study of regulatory T cells in long-lasting Graves disease. Building of the TCR beta libraries involved iRepertoire HTBI primers and Arm-PCR of CDR3 regions. TCRdb used MiXCR to reprocess the multiplex PCR reads, holding one entry per CDR3 protein. The table lists some 460,000 distinct CDR3 sequences, 16% of them singletons, with 12% in the top ten. The sample's time point: newly diagnosed GD, antithyroid drugs for less than 3 months. RNA from PBMCs was the source of the TCR library. These data were also reused for a study on T cells in Graves' hyperthyroidism and ophthalmopathy.

Sequencing was performed on peripheral blood mononuclear cells (PBMCs), taken at new diagnosis, from a patient treated with antithyroid drugs. Receptor source: a man aged 40-50 years with Graves disease.

The chain employs TRBV28 and TRBJ2-7; 8 nucleotides align to TRBD1. Germline V lookup: CDR1 MDHEN, CDR2 SYDVKM. With 5 bases clipped from V and 1 base from J, the junction kept 16 bases outside the gene matches. The CDR3 spans 18 residues. In DNA, the CDR3 is TGTGCCAGCAGTCCCTGGACAGGGCCGGGGAGAGGGTCCTACGAGCAGTACTTC. Translated, it gives CASSPWTGPGRGSYEQYF. Full variable domain (missing parts from reference TRBV28 and TRBJ2-7): DVKVTQSSRYLVKRTGEKVFLECVQDMDHENMFWYRQDPGLGLRLIYFSYDVKMKEKGDIPEGYSVSREKKERFSLILESASTNQTSMYLCASSPWTGPGRGSYEQYFGPGTRLTVT.

The chain recombines TRBV28 with TRBJ1-2, with D perhaps matching TRBD1 (5 bases). Trimming took off 6 bases at V and 3 bases at J, with 8 bases between the two ends. Germline loops: CDR1 MDHEN, CDR2 SYDVKM. CDR3 size: 12 residues. The CDR3 nucleotides are TGTGCCAGCAGGGACATTTACTATGGCTACACCTTC. Amino acids: CASRDIYYGYTF.

DNA of the CDR3: TGTGCCAGCACATCACGGGACAAATCCGGGGAGCTGTTTTTT. It encodes CASTSRDKSGELFF. The gene calls are TRBV6-2 or TRBV6-3 and TRBJ2-2, with a possible D match to TRBD1 (6 bases). The CDR3 is 14 amino acids. V was shortened by 7 bases and J by 6 bases, with 15 bases between the two germline ends. CDR1 MNHEY and CDR2 SVGEGT come from the germline V gene.

This clonotype was seen at least ten times. DNA of the CDR3: TGTGCCAGCCAGGCGAACACTGAAGCTTTCTTT. As protein: CASQANTEAFF. This chain links TRBV28 with TRBJ1-1; no clear D. Trimming left V 8 bases short and J 1 base short, with 5 bases between. CDR3 length: 11 residues. The V gene's germline CDR1 is MDHEN and CDR2 SYDVKM.

This chain links TRBV19 with TRBJ1-1, with D perhaps TRBD1 (6 bases). Germline CDR1 is LNHDA and CDR2 is SQIVND (reference sequence). V lost 5 bases and J lost 5, with 18 bases in between. The CDR3 length is 15 residues. Written as DNA, the CDR3 is TGTGCCAGTAGTGACACGGCCATAGGGGGAACTGAAGCTTTCTTT. The encoded protein is CASSDTAIGGTEAFF.

As to this clonotype: This may arise from a read error, as a much more abundant clone is one base away. The gene calls are TRBV18 and TRBJ2-3; 8 bases agree with TRBD1. The end of the DNA is better explained by TRBJ2-5, so the J call may be wrong. This CDR3 contains 14 residues. Germline V gene data show CDR1 as KGHSH and CDR2 as LQKENI. CDR3 loop: CASSSTGASGTQYF. CDR3 DNA sequence: TGTGCCAGCTCATCGACAGGGGCCTCAGGGACCCAGTACTTC.

This clonotype showed up many times. The CDR3 region is CSAQGATYQETQYF. In DNA, the CDR3 is TGCAGTGCTCAGGGCGCGACGTACCAAGAGACCCAGTACTTC. The chain links TRBV20-1 to TRBJ2-5; tentatively, D is TRBD1 (5 bases). Trimming shortened V by 5 bases and J by 0 bases, and 13 bases separated the two germline ends. Germline V gives CDR1 DFQATT, CDR2 SNEGSKA (reference sequence). This CDR3 contains 14 residues.

Many counts were recorded for this clonotype. This chain links TRBV20-1 with TRBJ2-1; TRBD2 agrees at 10 bases. Trimming took 1 base from V and 8 from J; bases not matched to a gene: 5. Germline assignment: CDR1 DFQATT and CDR2 SNEGSKA (reference sequence). The CDR3 spans 14 residues. CDR3 sequence (DNA): TGCAGTGCTAGAGGGACTAGCGGTTTCCATGAGCAGTTCTTC. Protein product: CSARGTSGFHEQFF.

This clonotype was detected many times. The CDR3 sequence is CASSGGQGTYNEQFF. CDR3 in DNA: TGTGCCAGCAGCGGGGGACAGGGGACCTACAATGAGCAGTTCTTC. The chain is built from TRBV7-9 and TRBJ2-1, with TRBD1 identical over 10 bases. V lost 5 bases, J lost 2 bases, and 3 bases stayed unmatched. The CDR3 extends over 15 amino acids. Germline V gene lookup returns CDR1 SEHNR and CDR2 FQNEAQ (reference sequence).

This clonotype was seen at least ten times. The chain uses TRBV12-3 or TRBV12-4 and TRBJ1-2; unclear D gene. The CDR3 extends over 18 amino acids. V gave up 3 bases and J gave up 0 bases, with 20 bases separating them. The DNA of the CDR3 is TGTGCCAGCAGTTTTCTGGCGCAGCTCCTAGGCACTAACTATGGCTACACCTTC. Translation gives CASSFLAQLLGTNYGYTF.

The chain's CDR3 is CSARESLEGGAFF. In nucleotides, the CDR3 is TGCAGTGCTAGAGAGAGCCTTGAGGGGGGAGCTTTCTTT. This sequence joins TRBV20-1 and TRBJ1-1; D perhaps matches TRBD1 (6 bases). The CDR3 consists of 13 residues. Germline-derived CDR1 and CDR2 are DFQATT and SNEGSKA (reference sequence). V gave up 0 bases and J gave up 10 bases, with 15 bases separating them.

The sample holds many counts of this clonotype. As DNA, the CDR3 is TGTGCCAGCAGAGCCCTACAAGGGGGCGCCCCTGAAAAACTGTTTTTT. Amino acid sequence: CASRALQGGAPEKLFF. The gene calls are TRBV6-1 and TRBJ1-4; 7 nucleotides line up with TRBD1. The CDR3 has 16 amino acids. After removal of 6 bases from V and 7 bases from J, the junction contained 14 bases not matched to a gene. Germline assignment: CDR1 MNHNS and CDR2 SASEGT.

There are many counts of this clonotype. This rearrangement joins TRBV20-1 to TRBJ2-3, with 11 nucleotides matching TRBD2. The trim removed 3 bases at V and 4 bases at J, leaving 12 bases unmatched. The germline V gene has CDR1 DFQATT and CDR2 SNEGSKA (reference sequence). CDR3 length: 17 amino acids. DNA for the CDR3: TGCAGTGCTAGCGGTCTTGGACTAGCGGGTATCGCAGATACGCAGTATTTT. Its translation: CSASGLGLAGIADTQYF.

There are many counts of this clonotype. V gene TRBV7-9 combines with J gene TRBJ2-1, with TRBD2 identical over 10 bases. Trimming took 5 bases from V and 2 from J; bases not matched to a gene: 9. Germline loops: CDR1 SEHNR, CDR2 FQNEAQ (reference sequence). The CDR3 is 17 amino acids. The CDR3 protein is CASSVQTSGPTYNEQFF. The CDR3 coding sequence is TGTGCCAGCAGCGTCCAGACTAGCGGGCCCACCTACAATGAGCAGTTCTTC.

This clonotype was recorded at least ten times. The J gene is TRBJ2-3, the V gene TRBV12-3 or TRBV12-4; D uncertain. CDR3 length: 12 residues. The V gene lost 6 bases and the J gene lost 5 bases, with 9 bases spanning the gap. The CDR3 sequence is CASSPNGDTQYF. The CDR3 DNA follows: TGTGCCAGCAGCCCCAACGGAGATACGCAGTATTTT.

At least ten counts were recorded for this clonotype. This CDR3 is CASSQDNPTGELFF. In DNA, the CDR3 is TGTGCCAGCAGCCAAGATAACCCCACCGGGGAGCTGTTTTTT. V is TRBV3-1 and J is TRBJ2-2, with unresolved D. There are 14 residues in the CDR3. In germline, CDR1 is LGHDT, CDR2 YNNKEL (reference sequence). V gave up 0 bases and J gave up 4 bases, with 6 bases separating them.

The J gene is TRBJ1-3, the V gene TRBV7-6; maybe TRBD1 (5 bases). The CDR3 is 15 amino acids. The V gene's germline CDR1 is SGHVS and CDR2 FNYEAQ. Trimming stripped 4 bases from V and 0 bases from J, with 10 bases between. DNA for the CDR3: TGTGCCAGCAGCTGGGGACGGAGCTCTGGAAACACCATATATTTT. Residues: CASSWGRSSGNTIYF.

In this sample, this clonotype turned up many times. The chain links TRBV5-1 to TRBJ1-4, with a weak D call TRBD1 (5 bases). Per germline, CDR1 SGHRS and CDR2 YFSETQ. The CDR3 is made up of 17 amino acids. Trimming pared 4 bases from V and 5 bases from J, leaving 21 bases between. In nucleotides, the CDR3 is TGCGCCAGCAGCCCTCCGGTCGGAGACAGTGGGAATGAAAAACTGTTTTTT. This gives the protein CASSPPVGDSGNEKLFF.

CDR3 region: CAISYSIQTHGYTF. The DNA of the CDR3 is TGTGCCATCAGTTACTCGATCCAGACACATGGCTACACCTTC. V and J are TRBV10-3 and TRBJ1-2; D is ambiguous. CDR3 length equals 14 residues. The germline V and J ends were trimmed by 5 bases and 6 bases, with 16 bases remaining between them. Per germline, CDR1 ENHRY and CDR2 SYGVKD.

The sample holds many counts of this clonotype. The chain employs TRBV5-5 and TRBJ2-5, with 10 bases matching TRBD1. CDR1 and CDR2 (germline): SGHKS, YYEKEE (reference sequence). V was pared by 4 bases and J by 4 bases, with 13 bases of the junction left unmatched. The CDR3 sequence is 17 residues long. CDR3 sequence (DNA): TGTGCCAGCAGCCCTGGACAGGGGGGAGGCTATGGAGAGACCCAGTACTTC. Its protein product is CASSPGQGGGYGETQYF.

This clonotype was seen ten or more times. The J gene is TRBJ2-1, the V gene TRBV2; 7 bases align to TRBD2. Looked up from germline, CDR1 is SNHLY and CDR2 is FYNNEI. With 2 bases clipped from V and 10 bases from J, the junction kept 14 bases outside the gene matches. The CDR3 extends over 16 amino acids. The CDR3 reads CASSEIAGDLLGEQFF. The CDR3 bases are TGTGCCAGCAGTGAAATTGCGGGGGACCTCTTGGGCGAGCAGTTCTTC.

This clonotype has ten or more counts. The chain links TRBV7-8 to TRBJ2-7; D may be TRBD1 (5 bases). Trimming left V 6 bases short and J 6 bases short, with 21 bases between. This CDR3 spans 15 amino acids. Germline V gene sequence: CDR1 SGHVS, CDR2 FQNEAQ. This chain's CDR3 is CASRSPSTAKGEQYF. The CDR3 DNA is TGTGCCAGCAGGTCGCCATCGACAGCGAAGGGCGAGCAGTACTTC.

This clonotype was detected only a few times. The V gene is TRBV30, the J gene TRBJ1-6; D gene unclear. This CDR3 is 14 amino acids long. The V and J ends lost 2 bases and 4 bases respectively, with 9 bases between them. The V gene's germline CDR1 is GTSNPN and CDR2 SVGIG (reference sequence). The CDR3 coding sequence is TGTGCCTGGAGTCCCGGAGGGTATAATTCACCCCTCCACTTT. Translating it yields CAWSPGGYNSPLHF.

This rearrangement joins TRBV18 to TRBJ1-5, with 9 bases that match TRBD1. After removal of 6 bases from V and 10 bases from J, the junction contained 10 bases not matched to a gene. Germline V gene sequence: CDR1 KGHSH, CDR2 LQKENI. The CDR3 is made up of 14 amino acids. The CDR3 DNA follows: TGTGCCAGCTCTCTAGGACAGGGGCACGTCCCCCAGCATTTT. This encodes CASSLGQGHVPQHF.

This chain uses TRBV7-9 with TRBJ2-1; D not certain. CDR1 and CDR2 (germline): SEHNR, FQNEAQ (reference sequence). The CDR3 sequence is 16 residues long. Trimming cost V 0 bases and J 7 bases, with 16 bases left between them. Here the CDR3 reads CASSLALTWGKNEQFF. DNA of the CDR3: TGTGCCAGCAGCTTAGCGTTGACTTGGGGAAAAAATGAGCAGTTCTTC.

This clonotype has at least ten counts. The chain employs TRBV11-2 and TRBJ2-7; no clear D. The CDR3 is 16 amino acids. Germline V lookup: CDR1 SGHAT, CDR2 FQNNGV. Trimming left V 1 base short and J 1 base short, with 14 bases between. CDR3 in DNA: TGTGCCAGCAGCTTAGCGGCAGGAATCAGGTCCTACGAGCAGTACTTC. Translating it yields CASSLAAGIRSYEQYF.

This clonotype occurred many times. This sequence joins TRBV28 and TRBJ2-3; TRBD2 aligns across 7 bases. The germline V gene encodes CDR1 MDHEN and CDR2 SYDVKM. The CDR3 consists of 14 residues. V was clipped by 3 bases and J by 3 bases; unmatched bases: 3. As DNA, the CDR3 is TGTGCCAGCAGTTTGGTTAGCGGGACAGATACGCAGTATTTT. Protein product: CASSLVSGTDTQYF.

This clonotype was counted ten times or more. V usage is TRBV2 and J usage is TRBJ2-7, with D maybe TRBD2 (7 bases). V was cut by 6 bases and J by 11 bases, with 20 bases left in between. The CDR3 covers 13 residues. Germline V gene lookup returns CDR1 SNHLY and CDR2 FYNNEI. Here the CDR3 DNA reads TGTGCCAGCAGGAGGGGGGAGGGGGAGAAGGAGTACTTC. It is translated as CASRRGEGEKEYF. The full variable domain, its missing parts supplied by reference TRBV2 and TRBJ2-7, is EPEVTQTPSHQVTQMGQEVILRCVPISNHLYFYWYRQILGQKVEFLVSFYNNEISEKSEIFDDQFSVERPDGSNFTLKIRSTKLEDSAMYFCASRRGEGEKEYFGPGTRLTVT.

In DNA, the CDR3 is TGCGCCAGCAGCTTGTATTTAGCGGGTAAAGAGACCCAGTACTTC. Amino acid sequence: CASSLYLAGKETQYF. The chain is built from TRBV5-1 and TRBJ2-5, with 7 bases aligning to TRBD2. Germline trimming cut 1 base from V and 3 bases from J; bases unmatched to any gene: 6. The CDR3 sequence is 15 residues long. Germline CDR1 is SGHRS and CDR2 is YFSETQ.

In its sample, this clonotype was seen many times. The V and J genes are TRBV20-1 and TRBJ2-7; 11 bases agree with TRBD2. Germline CDR1 reads DFQATT; CDR2 reads SNEGSKA (reference sequence). J was trimmed by 4 bases and V by 0 bases; bases with no gene match: 11. The CDR3 spans 17 residues. In nucleotides, the CDR3 is TGCAGTGCTAGAGATATAATGATAGCGGGAGGGTTTTACGAGCAGTACTTC. The encoded protein is CSARDIMIAGGFYEQYF.

This clonotype was picked up many times. The V and J genes are TRBV6-1 and TRBJ2-1; TRBD2 matches 8 bases. Losses at the gene ends were 10 bases for V and 5 bases for J; bases not matched to a gene: 19. The length of the CDR3 is 17 residues. CDR1 MNHNS and CDR2 SASEGT come from the germline V gene. This chain's CDR3 is CATSLALSGSINNEQFF. The CDR3 DNA sequence: TGTGCCACCTCCCTAGCTCTGAGCGGGAGTATCAACAATGAGCAGTTCTTC.

V gene TRBV6-1 combines with J gene TRBJ2-7; D might be TRBD2 (5 bases). The germline gives CDR1 MNHNS, CDR2 SASEGT. The CDR3 consists of 12 residues. V was pared by 5 bases and J by 9 bases, with 14 bases between. DNA of the CDR3: TGTGCCAGCAGTCTACCGGGGAGAGGGCAGTACTTC. This translates into CASSLPGRGQYF.